The T cell receptor (beta chain) described here comes from a study of glioma-infiltrating T cells (dated by TCRdb to the mid-2010s). For the wider study: Glioma tissue, non-neoplastic brain tissue and matched peripheral blood mononuclear cells were used as sources from which TCR alpha- and beta-chain repertoires were sequenced. The paired cohort comprised three low-grade glioma patients, about eight primary glioblastoma patients and three non-glioma patients contributing non-neoplastic brain tissue. To measure how far tissue and blood T-cell populations diverged, each tissue-infiltrating repertoire was compared against the peripheral blood repertoire of the same patient.

V and J are truncated by 5 bases and 1 base respectively, leaving an intervening sequence of 15 bases. Via the germline V gene (reference sequence), CDR1 is SEHNR and CDR2 FQNEAQ. The CDR3 numbers 15 residues from cysteine through phenylalanine. Solely the CDR3 DNA is kept, with 45 bases framed from the first base. Only a few counts were recorded for this clonotype. Its antigen target is currently unknown. Base qualities are not at hand, and no much larger clone is one base apart. The iRepertoire nested amplicon-rescue multiplex PCR (arm-PCR) platform was used to amplify TCR alpha and beta CDR3 regions from RNA. The input for one-step reverse transcription and amplification was roughly 100-450 ng of either tissue mRNA or PBMC total RNA. Following bead purification, Illumina adapters were added by a secondary multiplex PCR, and libraries between 200 and 400 bp were gel-purified. Internal 6-nucleotide barcodes were carried by the libraries and were used for demultiplexing. The libraries were sequenced on an Illumina MiSeq using 2x220 or 2x250 nucleotide paired-end reads. The paper's processing steps were these. FLASH 1.2.11 was used to merge paired reads, and BWA-MEM then aligned the reads to the GRCh37 human genome before TRA and TRB reads were extracted. An IMGT-derived reference of cassette sequences and CDR3 motifs, with pseudogenes included, was used for V and J assignment. Reads were translated in three frames, and productive CDR3s were defined as those with a C...FGXG motif and no stop codons. Clonotypes were defined as unique combinations of V-J cassette pair and CDR3 amino acid sequence. Reads were filtered by Hamming distance, thresholded by each sample's sequence error rate in mapped regions. TCRdb applied fastp at Q25 and MiXCR to the public reads, then kept only in-frame beta chains. CDR3 protein sequences are deduplicated, and each keeps its most common genes and DNA. V and J calls and clone size were set by TCRdb, not the authors. The sample profile shows about 89,000 distinct CDR3 sequences; 23% of them were found once. The ten top clones hold about 6.7% of the sample.

Broader findings and caveats from the paper: Only a very small number of CDR3 sequences turned up in both tissue and blood, a result put down to high CDR3 diversity combined with limited sampling. Group comparisons were based on small numbers of patients: three non-neoplastic, three low-grade glioma and eight or nine glioblastoma patients. In non-neoplastic patients, VJ-independent divergence between tissue and blood fell below expectation, whereas in all gliomas, and especially in low-grade gliomas, the divergence rose above expectation.

The V and J segments used are TRBV7-9 and TRBJ2-7; the D segment cannot be called with confidence. The receptor comes from a human donor with low-grade glioma or glioblastoma, undergoing nonglioma brain surgery, or in good health (not recorded which). Sequencing was performed on glioma tissue, nonneoplastic brain tissue, or PBMCs (not recorded which). At the DNA level, the sequence is TGTGCCAGCAGCCACAACTACGGTGGGTCCTACGAGCAGTACTTC. This gives the protein CASSHNYGGSYEQYF.